The 23 T cell receptor beta chains presented below share a single source sample, sequenced in a study of cytomegalovirus exposure and HLA in healthy donors. The primer mix had 60 Vbeta and 13 Jbeta primers. The protocol was immunoSEQ multiplex PCR, while the TCRdb copy is restricted to in-frame clones and leaves out a portion. The table shows some 140,000 clones, with about 80% occurring only once. The sequenced sample consisted of PBMCs. The receptors were gathered from a man aged 35-49 years in good health and CMV-seropositive.

The chain has TRBV6-6 and TRBJ2-7; TRBD1 aligns across 12 bases. CDR3 length: 15 residues. Unmatched junction bases numbered 2, after V lost 0 bases and J lost 5 bases. From germline, CDR1 is MNHNY and CDR2 SVGAGI (reference sequence). This CDR3 is CASSYSGQGANEQYF. The CDR3 DNA is TGTGCCAGCAGTTACTCGGGACAGGGGGCCAACGAGCAGTACTTC.

DNA of the CDR3: TGTGCCAGTAGTACAGGAGGACAGGGACGGAGAGAGACCCAGTACTTC. Translated, it gives CASSTGGQGRRETQYF. The rearrangement joins TRBV19 to TRBJ2-5; 8 positions agree with TRBD1. Germline-derived CDR1 and CDR2 are LNHDA and SQIVND (reference sequence). The V segment lost 4 bases and the J segment 4 bases; nucleotides outside the gene matches: 11. This CDR3 is built from 16 residues.

V usage is TRBV7-2 and J usage is TRBJ1-2; no clear D gene. The germline V gene encodes CDR1 SGHTA and CDR2 FQGNSA. Deletions cut 5 bases from V and 4 bases from J, with 20 bases between. The CDR3 extends over 16 amino acids. In nucleotides, the CDR3 is TGTGCCAGCAGCAAGCGGGAGCAGCTGGGAGCCTATGGCTACACCTTC. Amino acid sequence: CASSKREQLGAYGYTF. The whole variable domain, remainder taken from reference TRBV7-2 and TRBJ1-2, is GAGVSQSPSNKVTEKGKDVELRCDPISGHTALYWYRQSLGQGLEFLIYFQGNSAPDKSGLPSDRFSAERTGGSVSTLTIQRTQQEDSAVYLCASSKREQLGAYGYTFGSGTRLTVV.

V and J are TRBV7-9 and TRBJ1-1; 7 bases align to TRBD1. Trimming removed 6 bases from V and 4 bases from J; junction bases left unmatched: 5. The CDR3 is 13 amino acids. CDR1 SEHNR and CDR2 FQNEAQ come from the germline V gene (reference sequence). Written as DNA, the CDR3 is TGTGCCAGCAGGCCCACAGGGGTCACTGAAGCTTTCTTT. Protein product: CASRPTGVTEAFF.

This chain uses TRBV4-2 with TRBJ1-4; 7 bases match TRBD1. This CDR3 has 18 amino acids. Germline loops: CDR1 LGHNA, CDR2 YNFKEQ. V trimming: 3 bases; J trimming: 2 bases; junction bases outside the gene matches: 12. CDR3: CASSHRIIDRDTNEKLFF. CDR3 DNA: TGTGCCAGCAGCCACCGAATTATAGACAGGGACACTAATGAAAAACTGTTTTTT.

This clone was picked up a small number of times. CDR3 in DNA: TGTGCCAGCGCGACAGCTAGCACAGATACGCAGTATTTT. It yields the protein CASATASTDTQYF. V is TRBV6-5 and J is TRBJ2-3; maybe TRBD1 (5 bases). This CDR3 has 13 amino acids. The V end was cut by 8 bases, the J end by 0 bases, with 9 bases between. Germline lookup yields CDR1 MNHEY and CDR2 SVGAGI.

The CDR3 is CASSEATGGGYGYTF. DNA for the CDR3: TGTGCCAGCAGTGAAGCGACAGGGGGCGGCTATGGCTACACCTTC. V is TRBV6-1 and J is TRBJ1-2, with 10 bases matching TRBD1. Germline CDR1 MNHNS, CDR2 SASEGT. V lost 0 bases, J lost 4 bases, and 2 bases stayed unmatched. The CDR3 totals 15 residues.

Regarding this clone: One end of the junction is discordant with germline, which a read error may explain. For the CDR3, the DNA is TGTTCCAGCAGCTTAGCCCGGGGTACCACAGATACGCAGTATTTT. This codes for CSSSLARGTTDTQYF. The chain employs TRBV7-9 and TRBJ2-3; tentatively, D is TRBD2 (5 bases). CDR3 length: 15 residues. Germline V gene data show CDR1 as SEHNR and CDR2 as FQNEAQ (reference sequence).

The J gene is TRBJ1-1, the V gene TRBV10-3; tentatively, D is TRBD1 (6 bases). Germline V lookup: CDR1 ENHRY, CDR2 SYGVKD. V dropped 3 bases and J dropped 5 bases, with 10 bases sitting between them. The CDR3 length is 13 residues. In DNA, the CDR3 is TGTGCCATCAGTGATGACAGGAGGACTGAAGCTTTCTTT. Translated, it gives CAISDDRRTEAFF.

J is TRBJ2-1 and V is TRBV29-1; 8 bases agree with TRBD2. CDR1 is SQVTM and CDR2 is ANQGSEA in the germline V gene. The CDR3 has 13 residues. After removal of 1 base from V and 7 bases from J, the junction contained 3 bases not matched to a gene. The CDR3 reads CSVEAGGPNEQFF. The CDR3 nucleotides read TGCAGCGTTGAAGCGGGAGGGCCTAATGAGCAGTTCTTC.

A few counts support this clone. A far bigger clonotype differs at one base, so this is likely a read error. The V and J genes are TRBV5-1 and TRBJ1-2; no reliable D call. The germline CDR1 and CDR2 sequences are SGHRS and YFSETQ. This CDR3 region has 13 residues. V shed 1 base and J shed 8 bases, with 12 bases lying between them. In DNA form, the CDR3 reads TGCGCCAGCAGCTTGAGTAGCTTATTGGGCTACACCTTC. Protein product: CASSLSSLLGYTF.

The rearrangement links TRBV14 to TRBJ2-2, with D perhaps matching TRBD1 (6 bases). The CDR3 sequence is 13 residues long. The germline V and J ends were trimmed by 2 bases and 5 bases, with 6 bases remaining between them. Germline values: CDR1 SGHDN, CDR2 FVKESK. CDR3 amino acids: CASSQTGTGELFF. In DNA, the CDR3 is TGTGCCAGCAGCCAAACAGGGACCGGGGAGCTGTTTTTT.

The J gene is TRBJ2-2, the V gene TRBV5-5; 10 nucleotides agree with TRBD2. CDR1 is SGHKS, CDR2 YYEKEE, per germline (reference sequence). This CDR3 region has 17 residues. V trimming: 0 bases; J trimming: 4 bases; junction bases outside the gene matches: 6. The CDR3 sequence is CASSLALLAGVTGELFF. The CDR3 DNA is TGTGCCAGCAGCTTGGCGCTCCTAGCGGGAGTCACCGGGGAGCTGTTTTTT.

This clone occurred once. This chain links TRBV6-1 with TRBJ1-1; 7 positions agree with TRBD1. CDR3 length equals 14 residues. J was trimmed by 5 bases and V by 6 bases; bases with no gene match: 9. The germline V gene encodes CDR1 MNHNS and CDR2 SASEGT. This chain's CDR3 is CASSPGQEGTEAFF. CDR3 sequence (DNA): TGTGCCAGCAGCCCCGGACAGGAAGGAACTGAAGCTTTCTTT.

The chain employs TRBV28 and TRBJ2-1, with 11 bases that match TRBD2. The CDR3 length is 15 residues. Germline V gene lookup returns CDR1 MDHEN and CDR2 SYDVKM. The V gene end was trimmed by 5 bases and the J gene end by 9 bases; junction bases not matched to a gene: 9. CDR3 DNA sequence: TGTGCCAGCAGTCACCCGACTAGCGGGAATGTTGAGCAGTTCTTC. It translates to CASSHPTSGNVEQFF.

The genes are TRBV18 and TRBJ2-6, with 7 bases that match TRBD1. The trim removed 5 bases at V and 0 bases at J, leaving 13 bases unmatched. The CDR3 is 19 residues long. From germline, CDR1 is KGHSH and CDR2 LQKENI. The CDR3 here is CASSSLSGQYSSGANVLTF. CDR3 sequence (DNA): TGTGCCAGCTCATCTCTATCGGGACAGTATTCCTCTGGGGCCAACGTCCTGACTTTC.

The sample holds a few counts of this clone. J is TRBJ1-4 and V is TRBV4-1; D gene ambiguous. CDR1 and CDR2 (germline): MGHRA, YSYEKL. CDR3 size: 16 residues. The ends were cut back, 0 bases at V and 8 bases at J, with 16 bases in the middle. This CDR3 reads CASSQDPYYSDEKLFF. CDR3 nucleotide sequence: TGCGCCAGCAGCCAAGATCCTTATTACAGTGACGAAAAACTGTTTTTT.

This clone has only one observation. This rearrangement joins TRBV19 to TRBJ1-2, with TRBD1 matching over 7 bases. Germline CDR1 and CDR2: LNHDA and SQIVND (reference sequence). The J segment lost 4 bases and the V segment lost 3 bases, leaving 5 bases of the junction unmatched. The CDR3 has 14 residues. CDR3 amino acids: CASSIGQDSYGYTF. The DNA of the CDR3 is TGTGCCAGTAGTATTGGACAGGACTCCTATGGCTACACCTTC.

This clone was recorded a few times. The chain links TRBV28 to TRBJ1-2, with 7 bases lining up with TRBD1. Looked up from germline, CDR1 is MDHEN and CDR2 is SYDVKM. Germline trimming cut 3 bases from V and 8 bases from J; bases unmatched to any gene: 12. The CDR3 is 15 amino acids. The CDR3 reads CASSFYSTGRGGYTF. For the CDR3, the DNA is TGTGCCAGCAGTTTCTACTCGACAGGGAGAGGCGGCTACACCTTC.

This clone was picked up one time. The chain employs TRBV6-1 and TRBJ1-1, with D possibly matching TRBD1 (5 bases). Germline-derived CDR1 and CDR2 are MNHNS and SASEGT. The ends were cut back, 5 bases at V and 0 bases at J, with 7 bases in the middle. The CDR3 is made up of 13 amino acids. In DNA, the CDR3 is TGTGCCAGCAGTTGGGACTTGAACACTGAAGCTTTCTTT. Protein: CASSWDLNTEAFF.

This chain uses TRBV5-8 with TRBJ2-1; 7 bases fit TRBD1. The CDR3 consists of 15 residues. CDR1 is SGHTS and CDR2 is YDEGEE in the germline V gene. Trimming removed 0 bases from V and 2 bases from J; junction bases left unmatched: 2. The CDR3 is CASSLGQGPYNEQFF. The DNA of the CDR3 is TGTGCCAGCAGCTTGGGACAGGGACCCTACAATGAGCAGTTCTTC.

The chain links TRBV6-1 to TRBJ2-7, with D hard to call. This CDR3 comprises 15 residues. CDR1 and CDR2 from the germline V gene are MNHNS and SASEGT. V lost 5 bases and J 0 bases, leaving 14 bases between the germline ends. CDR3 sequence: CASSQRYEASYEQYF. The DNA of the CDR3 is TGTGCCAGCAGTCAAAGGTACGAGGCCTCCTACGAGCAGTACTTC.

The rearrangement uses TRBV19 and TRBJ2-1, with 9 bases that match TRBD2. The CDR3 consists of 15 residues. With 7 bases clipped from V and 6 bases from J, the junction kept 10 bases outside the gene matches. Germline V gene data show CDR1 as LNHDA and CDR2 as SQIVND (reference sequence). In DNA, the CDR3 is TGTGCCAGTATCGGGGCGGGAGGGCCCCTCAATGAGCAGTTCTTC. This sequence encodes CASIGAGGPLNEQFF. The full variable domain, with the rest looked up from reference TRBV19 and TRBJ2-1, is DGGITQSPKYLFRKEGQNVTLSCEQNLNHDAMYWYRQDPGQGLRLIYYSQIVNDFQKGDIAEGYSVSREKKESFPLTVTSAQKNPTAFYLCASIGAGGPLNEQFFGPGTRLTVL.